This T cell receptor (beta chain) originates from a study of blood T cell repertoires in COVID-19. Germline V gene sequence: CDR1 LNHDA, CDR2 SQIVND (reference sequence). The V and J ends lost 5 bases and 0 bases, in that order; junction bases with no gene match: 6. The CDR3 runs 18 residues. Repertoires were generated with immunoSEQ multiplex PCR, while TCRdb's copy carries only in-frame clones and drops some. Seen here are a few hundred thousand clones, 84% observed once, and the top ten hold around 2%. Specimen: peripheral blood. The chain couples TRBV19 to TRBJ2-1; 14 nucleotides agree with TRBD2. This clonotype was obtained from a man between 35 and 55 years old who had recovered from COVID-19. The CDR3 nucleotides are TGTGCCAGTAGTTCCCGGACTAGCGGGAGGCCCTCCTACAATGAGCAGTTCTTC. It encodes CASSSRTSGRPSYNEQFF. Filled out from reference TRBV19 and TRBJ2-1, the complete variable domain reads DGGITQSPKYLFRKEGQNVTLSCEQNLNHDAMYWYRQDPGQGLRLIYYSQIVNDFQKGDIAEGYSVSREKKESFPLTVTSAQKNPTAFYLCASSSRTSGRPSYNEQFFGPGTRLTVL.